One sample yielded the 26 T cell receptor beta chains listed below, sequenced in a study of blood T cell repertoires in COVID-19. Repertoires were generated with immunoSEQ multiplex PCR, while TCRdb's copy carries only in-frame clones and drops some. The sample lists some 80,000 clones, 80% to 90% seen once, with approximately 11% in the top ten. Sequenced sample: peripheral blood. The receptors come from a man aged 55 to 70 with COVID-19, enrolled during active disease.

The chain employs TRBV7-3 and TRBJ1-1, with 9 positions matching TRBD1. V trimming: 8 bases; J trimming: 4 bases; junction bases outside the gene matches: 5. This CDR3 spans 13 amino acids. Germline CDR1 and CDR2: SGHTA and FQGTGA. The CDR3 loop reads CASHRGQGTEAFF. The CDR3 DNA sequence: TGTGCCAGCCACAGGGGGCAAGGCACTGAAGCTTTCTTT.

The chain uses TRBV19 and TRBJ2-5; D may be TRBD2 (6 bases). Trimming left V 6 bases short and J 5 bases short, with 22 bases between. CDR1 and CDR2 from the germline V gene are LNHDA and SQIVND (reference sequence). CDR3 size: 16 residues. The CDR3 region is CASSGSRVFYRETQYF. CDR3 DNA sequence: TGTGCCAGTAGCGGGAGTCGGGTTTTCTACCGGGAGACCCAGTACTTC.

CDR3 in amino acids: CASSSVQGGDEQYF. For the CDR3, the DNA is TGTGCCAGCAGCTCCGTACAGGGGGGGGACGAGCAGTACTTC. The chain combines TRBV28 with TRBJ2-7; D possibly corresponds to TRBD1 (8 bases). Trimming took 6 bases from V and 5 from J, leaving 17 bases between them. The CDR3 extends over 14 amino acids. From germline, CDR1 is MDHEN and CDR2 SYDVKM.

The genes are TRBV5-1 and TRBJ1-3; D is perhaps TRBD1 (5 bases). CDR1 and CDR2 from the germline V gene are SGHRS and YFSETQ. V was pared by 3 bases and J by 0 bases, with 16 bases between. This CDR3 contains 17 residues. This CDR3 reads CASSSPSSGNSGNTIYF. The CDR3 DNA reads TGCGCCAGCAGCTCGCCATCTTCAGGGAACTCTGGAAACACCATATATTTT.

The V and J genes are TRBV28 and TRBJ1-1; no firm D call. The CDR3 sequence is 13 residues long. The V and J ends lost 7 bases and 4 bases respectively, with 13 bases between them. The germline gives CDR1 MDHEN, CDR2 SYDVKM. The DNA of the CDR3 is TGTGCCAGCATCGGAGGGAGAGGCACTGAAGCTTTCTTT. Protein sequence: CASIGGRGTEAFF.

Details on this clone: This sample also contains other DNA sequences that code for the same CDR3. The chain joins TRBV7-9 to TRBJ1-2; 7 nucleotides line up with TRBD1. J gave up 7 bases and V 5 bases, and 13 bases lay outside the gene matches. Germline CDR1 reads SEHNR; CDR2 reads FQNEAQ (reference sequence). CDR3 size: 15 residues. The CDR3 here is CASSITTGSGIGYTF. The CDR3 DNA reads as TGTGCCAGCAGCATTACGACAGGGTCGGGGATTGGCTACACCTTC. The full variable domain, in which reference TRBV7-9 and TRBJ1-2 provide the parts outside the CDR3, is DTGVSQNPRHKITKRGQNVTFRCDPISEHNRLYWYRQTLGQGPEFLTYFQNEAQLEKSRLLSDRFSAERPKGSFSTLEIQRTEQGDSAMYLCASSITTGSGIGYTFGSGTRLTVV.

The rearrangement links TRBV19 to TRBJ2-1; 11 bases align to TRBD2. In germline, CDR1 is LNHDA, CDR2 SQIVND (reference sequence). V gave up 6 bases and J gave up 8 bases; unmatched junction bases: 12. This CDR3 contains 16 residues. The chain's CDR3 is CASRVSGTSGIYEQFF. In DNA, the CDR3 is TGTGCCAGTAGGGTTAGCGGGACTAGCGGAATCTATGAGCAGTTCTTC.

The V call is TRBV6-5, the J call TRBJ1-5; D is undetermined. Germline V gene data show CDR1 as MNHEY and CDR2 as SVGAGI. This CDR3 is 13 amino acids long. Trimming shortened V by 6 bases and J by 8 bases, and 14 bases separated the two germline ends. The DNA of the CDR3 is TGTGCCAGCAGGCTTAATACTATGGAGCCCCAGCATTTT. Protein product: CASRLNTMEPQHF.

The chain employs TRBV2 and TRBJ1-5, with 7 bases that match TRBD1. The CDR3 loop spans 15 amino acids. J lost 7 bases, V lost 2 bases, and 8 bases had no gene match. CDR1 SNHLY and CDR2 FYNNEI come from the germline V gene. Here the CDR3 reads CASSERQGGGQPQHF. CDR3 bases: TGTGCCAGCAGTGAAAGACAGGGAGGAGGACAGCCCCAGCATTTT.

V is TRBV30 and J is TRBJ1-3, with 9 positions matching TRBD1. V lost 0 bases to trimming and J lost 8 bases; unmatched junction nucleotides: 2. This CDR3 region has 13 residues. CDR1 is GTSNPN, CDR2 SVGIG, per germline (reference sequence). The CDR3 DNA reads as TGTGCCTGGAGTGTACGACAGGGGGACACCATATATTTT. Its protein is CAWSVRQGDTIYF.

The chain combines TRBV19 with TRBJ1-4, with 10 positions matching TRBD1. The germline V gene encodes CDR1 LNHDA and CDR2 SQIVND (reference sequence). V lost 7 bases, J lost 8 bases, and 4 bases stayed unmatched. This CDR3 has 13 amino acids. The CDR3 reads CASTRDRGEKLFF. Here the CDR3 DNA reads TGTGCCAGTACTCGGGACAGGGGAGAAAAACTGTTTTTT.

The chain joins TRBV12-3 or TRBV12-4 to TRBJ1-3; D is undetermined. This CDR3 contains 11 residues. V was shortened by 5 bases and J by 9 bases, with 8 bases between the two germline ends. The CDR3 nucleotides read TGTGCCAGCAGTGGGCATTTCACCATATATTTT. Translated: CASSGHFTIYF.

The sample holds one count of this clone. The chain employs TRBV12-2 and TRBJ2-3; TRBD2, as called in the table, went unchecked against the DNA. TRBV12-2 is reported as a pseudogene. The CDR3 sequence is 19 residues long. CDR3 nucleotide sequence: TGTGCAAGTCGCTTAACCCTGGGGCGGGAGGACCCTAGCACAGATACGCAGTATTTT. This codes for CASRLTLGREDPSTDTQYF.

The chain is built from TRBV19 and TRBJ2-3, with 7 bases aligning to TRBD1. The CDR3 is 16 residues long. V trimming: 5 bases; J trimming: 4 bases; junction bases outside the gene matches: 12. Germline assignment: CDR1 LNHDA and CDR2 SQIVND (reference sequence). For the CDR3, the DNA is TGTGCCAGTAGTTTAGTGAGGGGGCTGCCCCCAGATACGCAGTATTTT. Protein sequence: CASSLVRGLPPDTQYF.

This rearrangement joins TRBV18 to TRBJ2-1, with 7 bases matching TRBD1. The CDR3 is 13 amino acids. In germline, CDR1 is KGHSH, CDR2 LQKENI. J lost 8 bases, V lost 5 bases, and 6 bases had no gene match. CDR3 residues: CASSSRQGDEQFF. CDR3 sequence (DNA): TGTGCCAGCTCATCTAGACAGGGCGATGAGCAGTTCTTC.

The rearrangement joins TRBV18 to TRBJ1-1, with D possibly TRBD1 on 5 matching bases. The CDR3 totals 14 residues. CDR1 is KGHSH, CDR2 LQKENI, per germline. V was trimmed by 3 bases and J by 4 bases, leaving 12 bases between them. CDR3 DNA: TGTGCCAGCTCACCCCCGGAGGGGCCCACTGAAGCTTTCTTT. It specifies CASSPPEGPTEAFF.

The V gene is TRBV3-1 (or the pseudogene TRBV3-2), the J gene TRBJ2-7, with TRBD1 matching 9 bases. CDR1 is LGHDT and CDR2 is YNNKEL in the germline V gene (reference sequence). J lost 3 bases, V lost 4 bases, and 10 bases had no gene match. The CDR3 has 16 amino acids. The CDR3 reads CASSRGQGVAGYEQYF. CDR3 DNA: TGTGCCAGCAGCCGGGGACAGGGCGTAGCAGGCTACGAGCAGTACTTC.

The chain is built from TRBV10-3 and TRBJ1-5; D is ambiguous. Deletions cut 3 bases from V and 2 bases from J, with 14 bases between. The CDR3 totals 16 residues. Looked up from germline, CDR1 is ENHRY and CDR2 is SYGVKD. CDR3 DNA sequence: TGTGCCATCAGTGATTCTGTCGAAATAGGCAATCAGCCCCAGCATTTT. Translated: CAISDSVEIGNQPQHF.

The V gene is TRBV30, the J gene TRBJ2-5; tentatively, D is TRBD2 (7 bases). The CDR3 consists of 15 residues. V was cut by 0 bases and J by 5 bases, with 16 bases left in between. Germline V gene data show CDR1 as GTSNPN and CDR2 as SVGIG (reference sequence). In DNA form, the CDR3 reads TGTGCCTGGAGTGTAATGGGGGGGCTGCTCGAGACCCAGTACTTC. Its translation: CAWSVMGGLLETQYF.

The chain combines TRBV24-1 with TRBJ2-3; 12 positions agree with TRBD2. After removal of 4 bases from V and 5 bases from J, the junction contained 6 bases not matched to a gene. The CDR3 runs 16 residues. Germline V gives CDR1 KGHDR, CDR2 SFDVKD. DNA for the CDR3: TGTGCCACCAGTGACCTACTAGCGGGGGGAGGAGATACGCAGTATTTT. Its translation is CATSDLLAGGGDTQYF.

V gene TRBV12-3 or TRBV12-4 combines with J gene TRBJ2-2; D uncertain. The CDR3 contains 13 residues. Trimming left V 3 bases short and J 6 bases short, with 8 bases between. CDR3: CASSFPRPGELFF. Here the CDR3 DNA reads TGTGCCAGCAGTTTCCCCAGGCCCGGGGAGCTGTTTTTT.

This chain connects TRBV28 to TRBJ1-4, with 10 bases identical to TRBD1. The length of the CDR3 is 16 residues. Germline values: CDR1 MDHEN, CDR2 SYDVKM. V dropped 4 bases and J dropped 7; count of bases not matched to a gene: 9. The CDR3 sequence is CASSSQPGTGAEKLFF. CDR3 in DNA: TGTGCCAGCAGTTCTCAACCCGGGACAGGGGCTGAAAAACTGTTTTTT. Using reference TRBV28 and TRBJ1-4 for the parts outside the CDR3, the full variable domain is DVKVTQSSRYLVKRTGEKVFLECVQDMDHENMFWYRQDPGLGLRLIYFSYDVKMKEKGDIPEGYSVSREKKERFSLILESASTNQTSMYLCASSSQPGTGAEKLFFGSGTQLSVL.

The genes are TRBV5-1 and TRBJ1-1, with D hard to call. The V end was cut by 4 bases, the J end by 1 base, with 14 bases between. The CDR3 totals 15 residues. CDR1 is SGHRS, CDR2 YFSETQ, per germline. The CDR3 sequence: CASSGLSPRNTEAFF. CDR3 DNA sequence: TGCGCCAGCAGCGGACTATCACCTCGGAACACTGAAGCTTTCTTT.

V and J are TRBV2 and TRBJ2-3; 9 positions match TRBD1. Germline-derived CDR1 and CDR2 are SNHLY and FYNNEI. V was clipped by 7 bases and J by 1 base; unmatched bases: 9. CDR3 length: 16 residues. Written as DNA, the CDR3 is TGTGCCAGCACGGGGGACAGGGCTGGTCGCACAGATACGCAGTATTTT. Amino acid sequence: CASTGDRAGRTDTQYF. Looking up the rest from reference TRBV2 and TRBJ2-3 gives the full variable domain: EPEVTQTPSHQVTQMGQEVILRCVPISNHLYFYWYRQILGQKVEFLVSFYNNEISEKSEIFDDQFSVERPDGSNFTLKIRSTKLEDSAMYFCASTGDRAGRTDTQYFGPGTRLTVL.

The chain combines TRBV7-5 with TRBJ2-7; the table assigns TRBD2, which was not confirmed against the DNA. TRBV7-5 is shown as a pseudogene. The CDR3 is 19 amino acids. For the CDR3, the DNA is TGTGTCAGAAGCTTGAGGTTAGCGGGAGTATGGCGTAGGTCCTACGAGCAGTACTTC. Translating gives CVRSLRLAGVWRRSYEQYF.

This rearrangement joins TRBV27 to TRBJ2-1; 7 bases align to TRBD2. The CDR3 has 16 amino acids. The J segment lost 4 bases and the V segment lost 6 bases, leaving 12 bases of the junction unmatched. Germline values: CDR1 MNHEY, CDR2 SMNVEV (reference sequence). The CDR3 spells CASRPTERGTYNEQFF. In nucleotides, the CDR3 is TGTGCCAGCAGACCAACTGAGCGGGGCACTTACAATGAGCAGTTCTTC.